The rows below give T cell receptor beta chains drawn from one sample of a study of blood T cells in healthy people across ages. TCRdb ran MiXCR on the 5' RACE reads and lists one entry per CDR3 protein. The table shows about 1.6 million distinct CDR3 sequences, with about 35% occurring only once. Specimen: blood. The receptor source for this set is a woman in her twenties or thirties in good health. CDR3s include the opening cysteine and the closing phenylalanine or tryptophan. Each record gives: J gene, clone size, V gene, D gene, CDR3 DNA, CDR3 protein. A D gene is named only where the DNA matches it firmly. A clone size is listed for some rows: how often the clone was seen (once, few, many), or a class if it is expanded.

>TRBJ2-3|.|TRBV6-6|.
TGTGCCAGCAGTTACTGGCGGGAAGCTTACACAGATACGCAGTATTTT
CASSYWREAYTDTQYF
>TRBJ2-4|few|TRBV18|.
TGTGCCAGCCAAGGGGGGCAGTACTTC
CASQGGQYF
>TRBJ2-3|few|TRBV20-1|.
TGCAGTGCTACTGGCGCGGGGGCCGTTACGCAGTATTTT
CSATGAGAVTQYF
>TRBJ1-2|.|TRBV3-1|.
TGTGCCAGCAGCCAAGTGGTATTCTATGGCTACACCTTC
CASSQVVFYGYTF
>TRBJ2-5|few|TRBV25-1|TRBD2
TGTGCCAGCAGTGAATTTCGCGGGGGGGCTCGGGAGACCCAGTACTTC
CASSEFRGGARETQYF
>TRBJ2-5|few|TRBV20-1|TRBD2
TGCAGTGCGTTGACCCTAGCGGGAATAGAGACCCAGTACTTC
CSALTLAGIETQYF
>TRBJ1-5|.|TRBV6-6|.
TGTGCCAGCAGTTTTGAGGGCGGGGGTCAGCCCCAGCATTTT
CASSFEGGGQPQHF
>TRBJ1-5|.|TRBV7-2|.
TGTGCCAGCAGCTTAGGGAGTTCGAGGCCCCAGCATTTT
CASSLGSSRPQHF
>TRBJ2-1|many|TRBV5-1|TRBD2
TGCGCCAGCTGGCCTAGTGGGCTAGCGGGAGGCCCCTGGGGTTACAATGAGCAGTTCTTC
CASWPSGLAGGPWGYNEQFF
>TRBJ2-3|few|TRBV27|TRBD2
TGTGCCAGCAGTTCCCTAGCGGGACGATACACAGATACGCAGTATTTT
CASSSLAGRYTDTQYF
>TRBJ2-3|many|TRBV29-1|.
TGCAGCGTGGACGTAGCGGCTGCTAGCACAGATACGCAGTATTTT
CSVDVAAASTDTQYF
>TRBJ1-2|.|TRBV30|.
TGTGCCTGGAGTGTCTTAAGCTATGGCTACACCTTC
CAWSVLSYGYTF
>TRBJ2-7|few|TRBV25-1|.
TGTGCCAGCAGTGAATCTAACGAGCAGTACTTC
CASSESNEQYF
>TRBJ1-1|.|TRBV4-1|TRBD1
TGCGCCAGCAGCCATGAAGGGGGCCTCACTGAAGCTTTCTTT
CASSHEGGLTEAFF
>TRBJ2-7|.|TRBV20-1|TRBD2
TGCAGTGCCGTTCGGGGGGACGGTGCTGGCGAGCAGTACTTC
CSAVRGDGAGEQYF
>TRBJ2-5|many|TRBV20-1|.
TGCAGTGCCCGTCGCGGGGCAAGCCGCCAAGAGACCCAGTACTTC
CSARRGASRQETQYF
>TRBJ2-7|.|TRBV20-1|.
TGCAGTGCCCGGGACCCTTTGAACGAGCAGTACTTC
CSARDPLNEQYF
>TRBJ1-2|many|TRBV29-1|.
TGCAGCGTTCAGGGTGATAGTGGCTACACCTTC
CSVQGDSGYTF
>TRBJ2-7|few|TRBV6-1|.
TGTGCTAGCAGGCGACAGAGCGACTACGAGCAGTACTTC
CASRRQSDYEQYF
>TRBJ1-4|.|TRBV5-1|.
TGCGCCAGCAGCTTGGGTTACAGTGGTGGTGAAAAACTGTTTTTT
CASSLGYSGGEKLFF
>TRBJ2-7|few|TRBV7-9|TRBD2
TGTGCCAGCAGCGACGGAGGGACTAGCGGAACCTACGAGCAGTACTTC
CASSDGGTSGTYEQYF
>TRBJ2-3|many|TRBV29-1|TRBD2
TGCAGCCCGACTAGCTATGGCACAGATACGCAGTATTTT
CSPTSYGTDTQYF
>TRBJ1-2|few|TRBV12-3/TRBV12-4|.
TGTGCCTCTTTCGCCGCCTCCGGTGGCTACACCTTC
CASFAASGGYTF
>TRBJ2-1|.|TRBV12-3/TRBV12-4|TRBD2
TGTGCCAGCATTAGAGCGGGGGGGCGAGATGAGCAGTTCTTC
CASIRAGGRDEQFF
>TRBJ2-6|few|TRBV28|.
TGTGCCAGTGTACCGTCTGGGGCCAACGTCCTGACTTTC
CASVPSGANVLTF
>TRBJ2-7|.|TRBV5-5|.
TGTGCCAGCAGCCTCGAGGTTCTGGGAGCGTGGAACGAGCAGTACTTC
CASSLEVLGAWNEQYF
>TRBJ1-1|once|TRBV7-2|.
TGTGCCAGCAGCCTTGGGCAGGAGGGCACTGAAGCTTTCTTT
CASSLGQEGTEAFF
>TRBJ1-1|few|TRBV27|.
TGTGCCAGCAATGAGGGGGGTTTGGGTCGAGAAGCTTTCTTT
CASNEGGLGREAFF
>TRBJ2-7|.|TRBV5-6|.
TGTGCTAGCAGCTTGTTTGGGATCCTTTACGAGCAGTACTTC
CASSLFGILYEQYF
>TRBJ2-3|.|TRBV20-1|TRBD2
TGCAGTGCTAGGATGAGCGGGGGGGATACGCAGTATTTT
CSARMSGGDTQYF
>TRBJ2-7|.|TRBV6-5|TRBD1
TGTGCCAGCAGTTACTTTCAGGGGGCAAGTGAGCAGTACTTC
CASSYFQGASEQYF
>TRBJ1-4|.|TRBV7-9|.
TGTGCCAGCAGCTTTGCGGAGGAAAAACTGTTTTTT
CASSFAEEKLFF
>TRBJ2-1|.|TRBV6-2/TRBV6-3|TRBD1
TGTGCCAGCAGAGCTACAGGGGGCAATGAGCAGTTCTTC
CASRATGGNEQFF
>TRBJ2-3|.|TRBV6-5|TRBD2
TGTGCCAGCAGTTACTCCGTCTGGGGACTAGCGGCAGATACGCAGTATTTT
CASSYSVWGLAADTQYF
>TRBJ2-1|many|TRBV30|.
TGTGCCTGGAGTGTATCTGGGGGTTCCTACAATGAGCAGTTCTTC
CAWSVSGGSYNEQFF
>TRBJ1-6|.|TRBV7-2|.
TGTGCCAGCAGCTTAGTCTTATGGGGTAATTCACCCCTCCACTTT
CASSLVLWGNSPLHF
>TRBJ2-7|.|TRBV20-1|.
TGCAGTGCTAGAAGGGACGGGGATGTCTACGAGCAGTACTTC
CSARRDGDVYEQYF
>TRBJ2-3|.|TRBV5-1|.
TGCGCCAGCAGACATCGGGGGAAAGATACGCAGTATTTT
CASRHRGKDTQYF
>TRBJ2-1|once|TRBV19|.
TGTGCCAGTAGTATCGGACTATGGATTGAGCAGTTCTTC
CASSIGLWIEQFF
>TRBJ2-3|.|TRBV12-3/TRBV12-4|.
TGTGCCAGCACGACACCCACTAGCACAGATACGCAGTATTTT
CASTTPTSTDTQYF
>TRBJ2-3|.|TRBV6-2/TRBV6-3|TRBD2
TGTGCCAGCAGCTCCCCCTCCCTGGCTAGCGGAGCCACAGATACGCAGTATTTT
CASSSPSLASGATDTQYF